This T cell receptor beta chain was found in a study of long-term antiretroviral therapy in people with HIV. Run at survey level, the immunoSEQ assay was version v3.0. The table came from immunoSEQ multiplex PCR; TCRdb's copy has only in-frame clones and leaves some out. The sample carries over 7,000 clones, over 75% recorded once. Study results and limitations: HIV repertoires spanned tighter CDR3 length ranges than controls did.

Trimming took 2 bases from V and 1 from J, leaving 12 bases between them. This CDR3 is 15 amino acids long. In germline, CDR1 is ENHRY, CDR2 SYGVKD. There were no participants with HIV treated outside the United States. As concerns this clone: Its antigen is currently unknown.

The chain combines TRBV10-3 with TRBJ2-7; a possible D gene is TRBD1 (6 bases). This receptor was obtained from a man aged 35 to 55 with HIV. This specimen consisted of unsorted PBMCs, obtained 0.1 years after starting antiretroviral therapy. CDR3 protein: CAISEPGQASYEQYF. CDR3 in DNA: TGTGCCATCAGTGAGCCGGGACAAGCATCCTACGAGCAGTACTTC.